The clone carrying this TCR beta chain was seen once. As yet, its antigen is unknown. Clones were read by immunoSEQ multiplex PCR, and TCRdb kept only the in-frame ones, dropping some. Of about 59,000 clones listed, 89% were seen once; the top ten hold 6.1%. Investigators merged groups given second doses at roughly 4 or roughly 12 weeks. CDR1 SQVTM and CDR2 ANQGSEA come from the germline V gene. The germline V and J ends were trimmed by 3 bases and 6 bases, with 5 bases remaining between them. The CDR3 is 10 residues long. This sample was taken from a study of T cell responses to AZD1222 COVID-19 vaccine. Study observations and caveats: Mostly white British, mostly female donors; authors suggested clonal diversity may be underestimated. The study found Spike-specific TCR breadth and depth rose after two AZD1222 doses.

This chain links TRBV29-1 with TRBJ1-1, with D uncertain. The sequence was obtained from an adult who received the AZD1222 COVID-19 vaccine. The specimen comprised peripheral blood, sampled 28 days after the second AZD1222 dose. The CDR3 here is CSVDMPEAFF. The CDR3 DNA reads as TGCAGCGTTGATATGCCTGAAGCTTTCTTT.